This entry lists 30 T cell receptor beta chains sequenced from one sample in a study of T cell clones after liver transplantation. Data came from immunoSEQ multiplex PCR; TCRdb stores just in-frame clones and leaves some out. The repertoire holds about 47,000 clones, roughly nine tenths seen once, with approximately 15% in the top ten. Sequenced here: CD8+ T cells from blood, sampled 12 months after liver transplant. The receptors stem from a human patient who received a liver transplant. T cells may partly derive from the graft donor.

This clone was seen once. V is TRBV7-6 and J is TRBJ2-1, with TRBD2 identical over 10 bases. V dropped 5 bases and J dropped 3; count of bases not matched to a gene: 4. This CDR3 is 15 amino acids long. Germline-derived CDR1 and CDR2 are SGHVS and FNYEAQ. This CDR3 is CASSLLAGDYNEQFF. In nucleotides, the CDR3 is TGTGCCAGCAGCCTCCTAGCGGGAGACTACAATGAGCAGTTCTTC.

The chain couples TRBV4-1 to TRBJ1-1; TRBD1 is a possible D gene (6 bases). The germline V gene encodes CDR1 MGHRA and CDR2 YSYEKL. This CDR3 comprises 17 residues. The V end was cut by 0 bases, the J end by 0 bases, with 14 bases between. The CDR3 sequence is CASSQDSVGAMNTEAFF. In DNA, the CDR3 is TGCGCCAGCAGCCAAGATAGTGTGGGGGCCATGAACACTGAAGCTTTCTTT.

This sequence joins TRBV6-1 and TRBJ1-2; the D gene is possibly TRBD1 (6 bases). The V end lost 6 bases, the J end lost 4 bases, and 15 bases lay between the germline ends. The CDR3 is made up of 14 amino acids. CDR1 is MNHNS, CDR2 SASEGT, per germline. The CDR3 loop reads CASSTRGGAYGYTF. In nucleotides, the CDR3 is TGTGCCAGCAGCACCCGAGGGGGGGCCTATGGCTACACCTTC.

V usage is TRBV30 and J usage is TRBJ2-1; D uncertain. This CDR3 spans 13 amino acids. Germline-derived CDR1 and CDR2 are GTSNPN and SVGIG (reference sequence). V lost 5 bases and J 5 bases, leaving 13 bases between the germline ends. The CDR3 DNA reads as TGTGCCTGGGACCTCGTGGGGAACAATGAGCAGTTCTTC. Translating it yields CAWDLVGNNEQFF.

The chain combines TRBV7-3 with TRBJ2-7, with a possible D match to TRBD1 (5 bases). CDR3 length: 13 residues. CDR1 SGHTA and CDR2 FQGTGA come from the germline V gene. V lost 6 bases and J lost 0, with 9 bases in between. CDR3 DNA sequence: TGTGCCAGCAGTTACGACAGCTCCTACGAGCAGTACTTC. Translating gives CASSYDSSYEQYF.

This clone is medium-sized by share. V and J are TRBV5-6 and TRBJ2-6; D call uncertain. This CDR3 has 17 residues. With 2 bases removed from V and 0 bases from J, the gap between germline ends came to 12 bases. The V gene's germline CDR1 is SGHDT and CDR2 YYEEEE. The CDR3 sequence is CASSLMPDLSGANVLTF. In DNA, the CDR3 is TGTGCCAGCAGCTTAATGCCGGACCTCTCTGGGGCCAACGTCCTGACTTTC. The whole variable domain, filled in from reference TRBV5-6 and TRBJ2-6, reads DAGVTQSPTHLIKTRGQQVTLRCSPKSGHDTVSWYQQALGQGPQFIFQYYEEEERQRGNFPDRFSGHQFPNYSSELNVNALLLGDSALYLCASSLMPDLSGANVLTFGAGSRLTVL.

V usage is TRBV30 and J usage is TRBJ1-1; D unresolved. The CDR3 extends over 13 amino acids. Germline V lookup: CDR1 GTSNPN, CDR2 SVGIG (reference sequence). Between the trimmed V and J ends, which lost 2 bases and 7 bases, there was a span of 14 bases. CDR3 sequence: CAWSPDTSFEAFF. The CDR3 DNA sequence: TGTGCCTGGAGTCCCGACACCAGCTTTGAAGCTTTCTTT.

V is TRBV4-3 and J is TRBJ2-7; 11 nucleotides line up with TRBD1. With V trimmed by 0 bases and J by 5 bases, 6 bases remained unmatched. The length of the CDR3 is 16 residues. Per the germline V gene, CDR1 is LGHNA and CDR2 is YSLEER. CDR3 DNA: TGCGCCAGCAGCCAAGATCTGGGGACAGGGGGGAACGAGCAGTACTTC. Protein: CASSQDLGTGGNEQYF.

This chain uses TRBV5-1 with TRBJ2-7; D might be TRBD1 (6 bases). V dropped 2 bases and J dropped 7 bases, with 10 bases sitting between them. CDR1 is SGHRS and CDR2 is YFSETQ in the germline V gene. This CDR3 region has 12 residues. CDR3 sequence (DNA): TGCGCCAGCAGCTTAGGGGGTGAAGAGCAGTACTTC. It yields the protein CASSLGGEEQYF.

The CDR3 nucleotides read TGTGCCAGCAGCTCGAGGACAGGTAGGGGAACTGAAGCTTTCTTT. Translation: CASSSRTGRGTEAFF. The chain employs TRBV5-6 and TRBJ1-1; 7 positions match TRBD1. Losses at the gene ends were 3 bases for V and 5 bases for J; bases not matched to a gene: 10. Germline V gene sequence: CDR1 SGHDT, CDR2 YYEEEE. The CDR3 runs 15 residues.

The chain couples TRBV7-9 to TRBJ2-7; D is perhaps TRBD1 (6 bases). The V end lost 4 bases, the J end lost 2 bases, and 12 bases lay between the germline ends. Germline loops: CDR1 SEHNR, CDR2 FQNEAQ (reference sequence). This CDR3 contains 14 residues. The CDR3 region is CASSSGTNTYEQYF. The CDR3 nucleotides are TGTGCCAGCAGCTCCGGGACAAATACCTACGAGCAGTACTTC.

The rearrangement joins TRBV7-2 to TRBJ2-7; maybe TRBD1 (6 bases). Germline assignment: CDR1 SGHTA and CDR2 FQGNSA. V was clipped by 5 bases and J by 1 base, with 15 bases between them. The CDR3 contains 15 residues. As DNA, the CDR3 is TGTGCCAGCAGCCCCCACCGGGACATATCCTACGAGCAGTACTTC. It encodes CASSPHRDISYEQYF.

This rearrangement joins TRBV6-1 to TRBJ1-2; unclear D gene. From germline, CDR1 is MNHNS and CDR2 SASEGT. There are 13 residues in the CDR3. The V end was cut by 8 bases, the J end by 1 base, with 11 bases between. The CDR3 nucleotides read TGTGCCAGCGAAGACGGTTTTAACTATGGCTACACCTTC. Protein: CASEDGFNYGYTF.

This clone was picked up one time. The chain employs TRBV6-1 and TRBJ2-3; the D is unclear. The CDR3 sequence is 20 residues long. V gave up 1 base and J gave up 2 bases, with 25 bases separating them. CDR1 MNHNS and CDR2 SASEGT come from the germline V gene. CDR3 sequence reads: CASSEEGWAETSSYTDTQYF. The CDR3 DNA is TGTGCCAGCAGTGAAGAGGGTTGGGCGGAAACTTCTTCCTACACAGATACGCAGTATTTT.

The chain uses TRBV19 and TRBJ2-7; TRBD1 matches 8 bases. The CDR3 totals 15 residues. The V gene end was trimmed by 1 base and the J gene end by 3 bases; junction bases not matched to a gene: 5. The germline V gene has CDR1 LNHDA and CDR2 SQIVND (reference sequence). This chain's CDR3 is CASSIAGTGSYEQYF. CDR3 coding DNA: TGTGCCAGTAGTATAGCGGGGACAGGAAGCTACGAGCAGTACTTC. Full variable domain (outside the CDR3, taken from reference TRBV19 and TRBJ2-7): DGGITQSPKYLFRKEGQNVTLSCEQNLNHDAMYWYRQDPGQGLRLIYYSQIVNDFQKGDIAEGYSVSREKKESFPLTVTSAQKNPTAFYLCASSIAGTGSYEQYFGPGTRLTVT.

V gene TRBV19 combines with J gene TRBJ1-2, with no clear D. From germline, CDR1 is LNHDA and CDR2 SQIVND (reference sequence). The CDR3 is 14 amino acids. V was clipped by 9 bases and J by 4 bases, with 18 bases between them. The CDR3 nucleotides read TGTGCCAGCCTAGGCGGGGTGGATGCCTATGGCTACACCTTC. It encodes CASLGGVDAYGYTF. Combining the CDR3 with reference TRBV19 and TRBJ1-2 gives the whole variable domain DGGITQSPKYLFRKEGQNVTLSCEQNLNHDAMYWYRQDPGQGLRLIYYSQIVNDFQKGDIAEGYSVSREKKESFPLTVTSAQKNPTAFYLCASLGGVDAYGYTFGSGTRLTVV.

This clone has only a few counts. The genes are TRBV16 and TRBJ1-5; TRBD1 is a possible D gene (6 bases). CDR3 length: 14 residues. Trimming removed 0 bases at V and 4 bases at J, with 7 bases between. Germline CDR1 is KGHSY and CDR2 is FQNENV. Written as DNA, the CDR3 is TGTGCCAGCAGCCAATCGGACAGTAATCAGCCCCAGCATTTT. It translates to CASSQSDSNQPQHF.

The chain is built from TRBV11-2 and TRBJ2-3; 10 bases are shared with TRBD2. V lost 5 bases to trimming and J lost 6 bases; unmatched junction nucleotides: 8. The CDR3 consists of 15 residues. In germline, CDR1 is SGHAT, CDR2 FQNNGV. This chain's CDR3 is CASSPSGRASDTQYF. The CDR3 DNA is TGTGCCAGCAGCCCAAGCGGGAGGGCCTCGGATACGCAGTATTTT.

This clone came up once. Other DNA sequences in the sample encode the same CDR3. The CDR3 bases are TGCGCCAGCAGCCAAGGTCTGGGGAACTATGGCTACACCTTC. Its translation: CASSQGLGNYGYTF. The V and J genes are TRBV4-1 and TRBJ1-2; D not certain. CDR1 and CDR2 from the germline V gene are MGHRA and YSYEKL. V was clipped by 1 base and J by 2 bases, with 8 bases between them. The CDR3 runs to 14 residues.

The rearrangement links TRBV5-6 to TRBJ1-2, with D possibly matching TRBD1 (5 bases). V shed 5 bases and J shed 4 bases, with 12 bases lying between them. CDR3 length: 13 residues. Per germline, CDR1 SGHDT and CDR2 YYEEEE. CDR3 bases: TGTGCCAGCAGACCTCAGGGTGGCTATGGCTACACCTTC. Its protein is CASRPQGGYGYTF.

The rearrangement uses TRBV7-9 and TRBJ2-7; 7 bases map to TRBD1. The V and J ends lost 1 base and 3 bases, in that order; junction bases with no gene match: 3. This CDR3 comprises 14 residues. Per the germline V gene, CDR1 is SEHNR and CDR2 is FQNEAQ (reference sequence). CDR3 in amino acids: CASSLEGQFYEQYF. The CDR3 nucleotides read TGTGCCAGCAGCTTAGAGGGACAGTTCTACGAGCAGTACTTC.

The chain couples TRBV7-9 to TRBJ2-3; D might be TRBD2 (5 bases). This CDR3 contains 18 residues. Trimming removed 4 bases at V and 0 bases at J, with 20 bases between. CDR1 and CDR2 from the germline V gene are SEHNR and FQNEAQ (reference sequence). CDR3 protein: CASSWRASPPYSTDTQYF. The CDR3 DNA follows: TGTGCCAGCAGCTGGCGGGCGTCGCCTCCTTATAGCACAGATACGCAGTATTTT.

V is TRBV2 and J is TRBJ2-7; D gene uncertain. Germline values: CDR1 SNHLY, CDR2 FYNNEI. Trimming left V 7 bases short and J 3 bases short, with 13 bases between. This CDR3 has 13 amino acids. The CDR3 DNA is TGTGCCAGCACCGCCAGCGCTAACTACGAGCAGTACTTC. Its protein is CASTASANYEQYF. Drawing the rest from reference TRBV2 and TRBJ2-7, the complete variable domain is EPEVTQTPSHQVTQMGQEVILRCVPISNHLYFYWYRQILGQKVEFLVSFYNNEISEKSEIFDDQFSVERPDGSNFTLKIRSTKLEDSAMYFCASTASANYEQYFGPGTRLTVT.

The V call is TRBV29-1, the J call TRBJ2-2; no clear D. With 4 bases removed from V and 6 bases from J, the gap between germline ends came to 21 bases. Germline V gene sequence: CDR1 SQVTM, CDR2 ANQGSEA. The CDR3 sequence is 16 residues long. Here the CDR3 reads CSVATVNPETPGELFF. In DNA, the CDR3 is TGCAGCGTTGCGACCGTGAACCCCGAAACTCCCGGGGAGCTGTTTTTT.

The rearrangement links TRBV5-5 to TRBJ2-7, with D uncertain. Trimming pared 0 bases from V and 4 bases from J, leaving 11 bases between. The V gene's germline CDR1 is SGHKS and CDR2 YYEKEE (reference sequence). The CDR3 is 14 amino acids. CDR3 protein: CASSLADGLYEQYF. CDR3 nucleotide sequence: TGTGCCAGCAGCTTGGCGGATGGATTATACGAGCAGTACTTC.

The V gene is TRBV2, the J gene TRBJ2-7; D might be TRBD1 or TRBD2, each matching 5 bases. Germline-derived CDR1 and CDR2 are SNHLY and FYNNEI. The germline V and J ends were trimmed by 7 bases and 2 bases, with 12 bases remaining between them. The CDR3 covers 13 residues. The CDR3 is CASIGQGAYEQYF. The CDR3 nucleotides are TGTGCCAGCATTGGGCAGGGAGCCTACGAGCAGTACTTC.

The chain links TRBV10-1 to TRBJ2-7; D gene unclear. The CDR3 totals 12 residues. Looked up from germline, CDR1 is WNHNN and CDR2 is SYGVQD (reference sequence). V lost 3 bases, J lost 5 bases, and 8 bases lay in between. The CDR3 sequence is CASSDYGHEQYF. The CDR3 DNA follows: TGCGCCAGCAGTGATTATGGTCACGAGCAGTACTTC.

This chain joins TRBV4-1 and TRBJ1-2; no firm D call. CDR3 length: 13 residues. CDR1 and CDR2 from the germline V gene are MGHRA and YSYEKL. Trimming took off 0 bases at V and 5 bases at J, with 7 bases between the two ends. In nucleotides, the CDR3 is TGCGCCAGCAGCCAAGACAGTTTTTATGGCTACACCTTC. Its protein is CASSQDSFYGYTF.

CDR3 bases: TGTGCCAGCAGCTCCCATCCTTCGGGATTTAACACCGGGGAGCTGTTTTTT. Amino acids: CASSSHPSGFNTGELFF. The chain links TRBV11-2 to TRBJ2-2, with D perhaps matching TRBD2 (5 bases). Germline V gives CDR1 SGHAT, CDR2 FQNNGV. This CDR3 spans 17 amino acids. V lost 4 bases to trimming and J lost 2 bases, with 17 bases between them.

This chain uses TRBV28 with TRBJ2-2; a weak D match, TRBD1 (5 bases). The germline gives CDR1 MDHEN, CDR2 SYDVKM. CDR3 size: 15 residues. The germline V and J ends were trimmed by 5 bases and 8 bases, with 18 bases remaining between them. The CDR3 sequence: CASSRLYYTGGELFF. The CDR3 DNA sequence: TGTGCCAGCAGTCGACTTTATTATACAGGAGGGGAGCTGTTTTTT. The full variable domain, its missing parts supplied by reference TRBV28 and TRBJ2-2, is DVKVTQSSRYLVKRTGEKVFLECVQDMDHENMFWYRQDPGLGLRLIYFSYDVKMKEKGDIPEGYSVSREKKERFSLILESASTNQTSMYLCASSRLYYTGGELFFGEGSRLTVL.